The rows below give T cell receptor beta chains drawn from one sample of a study of cytomegalovirus exposure and HLA in healthy donors. Sequenced by immunoSEQ multiplex PCR; TCRdb stores in-frame clones only, minus some. The repertoire holds 110,000 to 150,000 clones, with over 80% as singletons. Sequenced: PBMCs. The receptors derive from a male donor in good health and CMV-seronegative. CDR3s include the opening cysteine and the closing phenylalanine or tryptophan. The D gene is left open where the match is weak. Not every row has a clone size; where given, it reads once, few, many or a size class.

TRBJ1-2	TRBD1	TRBV13	once	TGTGCCAGCAGCTTAAGGACAGGAAACTATGGCTACACCTTC	CASSLRTGNYGYTF
TRBJ2-1	TRBD1	TRBV19	-	TGTGCCAGTAGTTCTTGGGACAGTAGAAATGAGCAGTTCTTC	CASSSWDSRNEQFF
TRBJ2-1	-	TRBV5-5	-	TGTGCCAGCAGCTTGGAGTTTAGAGCTGGTGAGCAGTTCTTC	CASSLEFRAGEQFF
TRBJ2-1	-	TRBV7-8	-	TGTGCCAGCAGCCTGACCCAGGGCTCCTACAATGAGCAGTTCTTC	CASSLTQGSYNEQFF
TRBJ1-6	TRBD1	TRBV6-1	once	TGTGCCAGCAGATCCGGGACAGCCAATTCACCCCTCCACTTT	CASRSGTANSPLHF
TRBJ2-7	-	TRBV5-6	-	TGTGCCAGCAGCTTGGCAGGGGGTGGGGGGCCCTACGAGCAGTACTTC	CASSLAGGGGPYEQYF
TRBJ2-5	TRBD2	TRBV28	-	TGTGCCAGCAGCCGACTAGCGGGGGAGGAGGTAGAGACCCAGTACTTC	CASSRLAGEEVETQYF
TRBJ1-1	-	TRBV6-5	few	TGTGCCAGCAGGCCCCACGGGTCCTTGAACACTGAAGCTTTCTTT	CASRPHGSLNTEAFF
TRBJ2-5	-	TRBV7-2	-	TGTGCCAGCAGCTTAACAGCCGAAGAGACCCAGTACTTC	CASSLTAEETQYF
TRBJ2-5	-	TRBV7-2	-	TGTGCCAGCAGCGAGCTAGGATCTCGGGAGACCCAGTACTTC	CASSELGSRETQYF
TRBJ1-1	TRBD1	TRBV19	-	TGTGCCAGTAGTATCGGGGACAGGGGTACGAACACTGAAGCTTTCTTT	CASSIGDRGTNTEAFF
TRBJ2-1	TRBD1	TRBV2	-	TGTGCCAGCAGCCCCGGGACAGGGGCCTACAATGAGCAGTTCTTC	CASSPGTGAYNEQFF
TRBJ1-1	-	TRBV6-5	-	TGTGCCAGCAGTTACGCCGGACAGAGAAGCCCTGAAGCTTTCTTT	CASSYAGQRSPEAFF
TRBJ2-5	TRBD2	TRBV6-4	-	TGTGCCAGCAGTGACTATACCGTACTAGCGGGATCGCAAGAGACCCAGTACTTC	CASSDYTVLAGSQETQYF
TRBJ2-5	-	TRBV7-6	-	TGTGCCAGCAGCTTGGTTCGCGGGTTAACAGTCGAGGAGACCCAGTACTTC	CASSLVRGLTVEETQYF
TRBJ2-6	-	TRBV5-1	-	TGCGCCAGCAGCCAAACAGGGCTTGGCTCTGGGGCCAACGTCCTGACTTTC	CASSQTGLGSGANVLTF
TRBJ2-5	TRBD2	TRBV4-3	-	TGCGCCAGCAGCCAAGAGGGAAGACTAGCGGGCGTAGAGACCCAGTACTTC	CASSQEGRLAGVETQYF
TRBJ2-2	TRBD2	TRBV7-3	-	TGTGCCAGCAGCTTAAGACTAGCGGTTAACACCGGGGAGCTGTTTTTT	CASSLRLAVNTGELFF
TRBJ2-7	-	TRBV7-8	-	TGTGCCAGCAGCTTATTCTGGGGCCCGACCCTCTACGAGCAGTACTTC	CASSLFWGPTLYEQYF
TRBJ2-1	TRBD1	TRBV7-9	-	TGTGCCAGCAGCAATCTCGGGACAGGGAGCAATGAGCAGTTCTTC	CASSNLGTGSNEQFF
TRBJ2-3	TRBD2	TRBV28	-	TGTGCCAGCAGTCCCTTAGCGGGAGAAAGGGCAGATACGCAGTATTTT	CASSPLAGERADTQYF
TRBJ2-3	-	TRBV19	few	TGTGCCAGTAATAGCGTCGGAACAGATACGCAGTATTTT	CASNSVGTDTQYF
TRBJ2-1	TRBD2	TRBV13	-	TGTGCCAGCACGGGACTAGCGGGGGTCCGGGAACAGTTCTTC	CASTGLAGVREQFF
TRBJ2-7	-	TRBV7-8	-	TGTGCCAGCAGCCAAGCCGGACAAGAGCAGTACTTC	CASSQAGQEQYF
TRBJ2-1	-	TRBV5-1	few	TGCGCCAGCAGCTTGGAGACGGGGAGCTCCTACAATGAGCAGTTCTTC	CASSLETGSSYNEQFF
TRBJ2-7	TRBD2	TRBV7-2	-	TGTGCCAGCAGCCTACTAGCGGGAGGGCTCTACGAGCAGTACTTC	CASSLLAGGLYEQYF
TRBJ2-1	TRBD2	TRBV27	-	TGTGCCAGCAGTTTGGTGGGACTAGCGGAATACAATGAGCAGTTCTTC	CASSLVGLAEYNEQFF
TRBJ1-2	TRBD1	TRBV6-5	-	TGTGCCAGCAGTTACCTTCAGGGGGCGGGCTATGGCTACACCTTC	CASSYLQGAGYGYTF